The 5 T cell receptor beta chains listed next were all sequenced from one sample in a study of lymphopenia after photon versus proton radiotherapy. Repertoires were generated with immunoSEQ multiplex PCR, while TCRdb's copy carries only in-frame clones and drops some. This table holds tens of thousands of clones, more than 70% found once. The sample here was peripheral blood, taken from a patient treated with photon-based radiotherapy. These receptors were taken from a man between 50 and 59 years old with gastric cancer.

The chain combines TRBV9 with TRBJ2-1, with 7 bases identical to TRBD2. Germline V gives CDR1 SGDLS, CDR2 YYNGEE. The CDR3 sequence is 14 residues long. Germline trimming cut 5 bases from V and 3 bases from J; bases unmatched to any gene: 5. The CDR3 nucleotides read TGTGCCAGCAGTGCGGGAGCTAGCTACAATGAGCAGTTCTTC. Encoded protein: CASSAGASYNEQFF.

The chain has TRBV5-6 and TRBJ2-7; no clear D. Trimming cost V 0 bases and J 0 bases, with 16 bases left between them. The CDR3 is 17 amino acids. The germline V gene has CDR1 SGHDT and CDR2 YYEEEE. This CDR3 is CASSLGASSYSSYEQYF. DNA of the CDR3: TGTGCCAGCAGCTTGGGGGCCTCAAGCTACAGCTCCTACGAGCAGTACTTC.

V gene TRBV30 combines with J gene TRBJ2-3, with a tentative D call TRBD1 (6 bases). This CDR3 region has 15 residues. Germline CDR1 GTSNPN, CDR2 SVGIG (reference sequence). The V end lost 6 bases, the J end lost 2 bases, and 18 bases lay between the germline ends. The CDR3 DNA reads TGTGCCTGCGTCAGGGGTCGCTTGCACACAGATACGCAGTATTTT. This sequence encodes CACVRGRLHTDTQYF.

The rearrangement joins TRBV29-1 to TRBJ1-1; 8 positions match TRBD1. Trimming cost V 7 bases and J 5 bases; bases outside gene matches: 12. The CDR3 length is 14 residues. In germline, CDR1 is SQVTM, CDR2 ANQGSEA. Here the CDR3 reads CSASGGGDRTEAFF. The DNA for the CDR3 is TGCAGCGCCTCAGGGGGCGGCGATAGGACTGAAGCTTTCTTT.

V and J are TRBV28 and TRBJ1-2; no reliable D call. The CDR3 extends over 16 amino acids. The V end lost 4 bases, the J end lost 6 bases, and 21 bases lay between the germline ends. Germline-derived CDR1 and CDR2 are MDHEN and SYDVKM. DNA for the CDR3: TGTGCCAGCAGTTCTAAAACGGGCCCCCGAGGACATGGCTACACCTTC. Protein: CASSSKTGPRGHGYTF.